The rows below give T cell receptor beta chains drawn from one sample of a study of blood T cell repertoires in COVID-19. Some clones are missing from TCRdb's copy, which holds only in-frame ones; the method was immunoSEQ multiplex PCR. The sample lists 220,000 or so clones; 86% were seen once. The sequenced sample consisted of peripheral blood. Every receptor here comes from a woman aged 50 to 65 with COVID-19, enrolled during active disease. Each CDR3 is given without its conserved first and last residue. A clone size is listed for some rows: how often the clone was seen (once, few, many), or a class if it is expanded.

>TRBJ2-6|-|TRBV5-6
ASSLEITFPGANVLT
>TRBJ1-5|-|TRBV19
ASADSSNQPQH
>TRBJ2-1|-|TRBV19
ASSPASTSYNEQF
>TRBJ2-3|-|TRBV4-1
ASSQGLAGGRDTQY
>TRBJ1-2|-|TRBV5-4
ASSVRGIYGYT
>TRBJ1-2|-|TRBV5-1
ASSIQGAGGYT
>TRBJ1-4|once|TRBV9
ASSGTGGSEKLF
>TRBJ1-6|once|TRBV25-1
ASSVTGENSPLH
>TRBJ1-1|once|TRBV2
ASSELSLKNTEAF
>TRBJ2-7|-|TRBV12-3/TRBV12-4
ASSRTGYEQY
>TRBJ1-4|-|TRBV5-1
ASSLGLNEKLF
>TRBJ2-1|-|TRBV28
ASRLTGGGYNEQF
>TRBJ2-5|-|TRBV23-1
ASSHPGLAGGGETQY
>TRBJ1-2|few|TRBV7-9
ASSLVVVFYGYT
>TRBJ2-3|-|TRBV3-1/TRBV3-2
ASSQGTSSTDTQY
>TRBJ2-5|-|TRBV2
ASSEGSPQETQY
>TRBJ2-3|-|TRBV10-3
AISEPAREDTQY
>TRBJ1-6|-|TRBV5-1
ASTGSPGAPLH
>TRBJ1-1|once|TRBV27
ASSPRQGTATEAF
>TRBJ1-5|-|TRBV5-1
ASSSHPGQGPSNQPQH
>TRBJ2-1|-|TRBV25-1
ASSLLEVGEQF
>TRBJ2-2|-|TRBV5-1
ASSLVTGSSGGELF
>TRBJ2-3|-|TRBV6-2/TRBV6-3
ASSYGRGNTDTQY
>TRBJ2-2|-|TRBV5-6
ASSWTGTVIPGTGELF
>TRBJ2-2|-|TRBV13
ASSLVRIQGASTGELF
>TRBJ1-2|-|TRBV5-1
ASSLGTGGYT
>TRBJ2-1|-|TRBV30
AWKSSRGGAYNEQF
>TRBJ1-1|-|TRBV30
AWGKDRGGTEAF
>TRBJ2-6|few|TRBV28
ASNGPGANVLT
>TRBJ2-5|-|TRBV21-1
ASSPQASGGLRETQY
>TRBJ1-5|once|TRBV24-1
ATSGRGGNGNQPQH
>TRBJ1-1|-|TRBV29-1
SGSGVTTEAF
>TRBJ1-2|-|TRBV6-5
ASYIGINYGYT
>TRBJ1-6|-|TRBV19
ASSIPGSFNSPLH
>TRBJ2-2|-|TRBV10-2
ASSVSLDTGELF
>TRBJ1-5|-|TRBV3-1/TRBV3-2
ASSPPGQGIPQH
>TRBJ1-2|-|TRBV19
ASSLVVIPQGYGYT
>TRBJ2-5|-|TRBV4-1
ASSQGVAGLGETQY
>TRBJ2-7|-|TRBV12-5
ASGWEGYEQY
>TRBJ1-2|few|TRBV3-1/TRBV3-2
ASSPGTGGSYGYT
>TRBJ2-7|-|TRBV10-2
ASNGRDSYEQY
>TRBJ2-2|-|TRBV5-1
ASSFRQGVPKNTGELF
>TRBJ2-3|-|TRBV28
ASRLGIFTDTQY
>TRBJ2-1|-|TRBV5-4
ASSLAVGGGGHEQF
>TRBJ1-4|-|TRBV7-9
ASPPRGRKEKLF
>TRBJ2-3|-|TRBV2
ASSEGFGGGPSTDTQY
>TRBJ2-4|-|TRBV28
ASRLTGMGKNIQY
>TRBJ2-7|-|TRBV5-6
ASSAGYEQY
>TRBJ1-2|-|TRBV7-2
ASSLDRASGYT
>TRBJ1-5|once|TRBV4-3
ASSSAPWTGWDQPQH
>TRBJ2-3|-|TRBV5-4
ASSLPASRGDTQY
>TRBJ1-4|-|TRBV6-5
ASSSGQGPRKLF
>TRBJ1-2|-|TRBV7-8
ASSPGRDYGYT
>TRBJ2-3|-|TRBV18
ASSPNRSSSTDTQY